The next 13 T cell receptor beta chains were all read from a single sample in a study of blood T cell repertoires in COVID-19. Libraries were prepared by immunoSEQ multiplex PCR; TCRdb keeps only in-frame clonotypes and omits some of them. The repertoire has about 250,000 clones, around 91% of them found once; the top ten carry 2% to 2.5%. Sequenced input: PBMCs or T cells enriched from blood (not recorded which). The receptor set was obtained from a woman between 18 and 29 years old who had recovered from COVID-19.

The V gene is TRBV7-8, the J gene TRBJ1-2; no clear D gene. V was pared by 7 bases and J by 4 bases, with 13 bases between. This CDR3 spans 13 amino acids. Germline V gene sequence: CDR1 SGHVS, CDR2 FQNEAQ. The CDR3 nucleotides are TGTGCCAGCACCCCTGGCGGGAGCTATGGCTACACCTTC. Translation gives CASTPGGSYGYTF.

V usage is TRBV19 and J usage is TRBJ1-6, with 10 bases fitting TRBD1. Germline CDR1 reads LNHDA; CDR2 reads SQIVND (reference sequence). The CDR3 is 15 amino acids. V gave up 9 bases and J gave up 7 bases; unmatched junction bases: 9. The CDR3 region is CASTGTGVNNSPLHF. CDR3 coding DNA: TGTGCCAGCACCGGGACAGGGGTGAACAATTCACCCCTCCACTTT. Variable domain in full (rest from reference TRBV19 and TRBJ1-6): DGGITQSPKYLFRKEGQNVTLSCEQNLNHDAMYWYRQDPGQGLRLIYYSQIVNDFQKGDIAEGYSVSREKKESFPLTVTSAQKNPTAFYLCASTGTGVNNSPLHFGNGTRLTVT.

V is TRBV25-1 and J is TRBJ1-2; D may be TRBD1 (5 bases). Looked up from germline, CDR1 is MGHDK and CDR2 is SYGVNS. The V and J ends lost 7 bases and 4 bases respectively, with 10 bases between them. The CDR3 sequence is 12 residues long. DNA for the CDR3: TGTGCCAGCAACACAGGCTCCTATGGCTACACCTTC. It encodes CASNTGSYGYTF.

The chain combines TRBV4-2 with TRBJ2-7; 7 bases align to TRBD2. Germline lookup yields CDR1 LGHNA and CDR2 YNFKEQ. Trimming took 3 bases from V and 5 from J; bases not matched to a gene: 7. This CDR3 has 14 amino acids. The CDR3 reads CASSQRDGGDEQYF. The CDR3 nucleotides are TGTGCCAGCAGCCAGAGAGATGGGGGGGACGAGCAGTACTTC.

The V gene is TRBV20-1, the J gene TRBJ2-7; no clear D. This CDR3 is built from 13 residues. Trimming pared 3 bases from V and 3 bases from J, leaving 12 bases between. Per the germline V gene, CDR1 is DFQATT and CDR2 is SNEGSKA (reference sequence). The chain's CDR3 is CSASSTFDYEQYF. The DNA of the CDR3 is TGCAGTGCTAGTTCGACATTCGACTACGAGCAGTACTTC.

This clone showed up just a few times. This chain uses TRBV9 with TRBJ2-5; D may be TRBD1 (6 bases). V shed 4 bases and J shed 4 bases, with 8 bases lying between them. Germline V lookup: CDR1 SGDLS, CDR2 YYNGEE. The CDR3 is made up of 12 amino acids. DNA for the CDR3: TGTGCCAGCAGCACAGGGAGAGAGACCCAGTACTTC. Protein sequence: CASSTGRETQYF.

This clone showed up just once. The CDR3 protein is CASSPIGQGAQETQYF. The CDR3 DNA sequence: TGTGCCAGTAGCCCCATCGGACAGGGGGCTCAAGAGACCCAGTACTTC. The chain couples TRBV19 to TRBJ2-5, with TRBD1 identical over 11 bases. There are 16 residues in the CDR3. Germline loops: CDR1 LNHDA, CDR2 SQIVND (reference sequence). The J segment lost 2 bases and the V segment lost 6 bases, leaving 8 bases of the junction unmatched.

The chain couples TRBV4-1 to TRBJ2-3; possibly TRBD1 for D (5 bases). The V end was cut by 6 bases, the J end by 1 base, with 11 bases between. The CDR3 sequence is 14 residues long. Germline V CDR1 and CDR2: MGHRA, YSYEKL. The CDR3: CASRRGVGTDTQYF. CDR3 DNA sequence: TGCGCCAGCAGAAGGGGCGTAGGCACAGATACGCAGTATTTT.

This clone was counted only a few times. This sequence joins TRBV10-3 and TRBJ1-1, with TRBD1 identical over 7 bases. The CDR3 is 14 amino acids. The V and J ends lost 6 bases and 0 bases, in that order; junction bases with no gene match: 4. The V gene's germline CDR1 is ENHRY and CDR2 SYGVKD. The CDR3 bases are TGTGCCATCAGATCGGACAGGCTGAACACTGAAGCTTTCTTT. Translated, it gives CAIRSDRLNTEAFF.

The chain employs TRBV27 and TRBJ2-5; D unresolved. The V gene's germline CDR1 is MNHEY and CDR2 SMNVEV (reference sequence). The V end lost 3 bases, the J end lost 0 bases, and 5 bases lay between the germline ends. There are 13 residues in the CDR3. CDR3 sequence: CASSFEYQETQYF. CDR3 DNA sequence: TGTGCCAGCAGTTTTGAGTACCAAGAGACCCAGTACTTC.

The rearrangement uses TRBV5-1 and TRBJ1-1; no definite D call. Germline lookup yields CDR1 SGHRS and CDR2 YFSETQ. Trimming left V 0 bases short and J 3 bases short, with 9 bases between. CDR3 length equals 14 residues. CDR3 sequence: CASSLAVRYTEAFF. As DNA, the CDR3 is TGCGCCAGCAGCTTGGCAGTCCGCTACACTGAAGCTTTCTTT.

V and J are TRBV5-5 and TRBJ1-6, with 7 bases matching TRBD1. The junction had 1 base not matched to a gene; V was cut back by 1 base and J by 3 bases. The CDR3 has 15 amino acids. Germline CDR1 reads SGHKS; CDR2 reads YYEKEE (reference sequence). The CDR3 DNA follows: TGTGCCAGCAGCTTGACAGGGGTCTATAATTCACCCCTCCACTTT. Its translation is CASSLTGVYNSPLHF.

This rearrangement joins TRBV11-3 to TRBJ2-7; 9 nucleotides line up with TRBD2. The V and J ends lost 2 bases and 3 bases, in that order; junction bases with no gene match: 8. This CDR3 comprises 16 residues. CDR1 is SGHNT and CDR2 is YENEEA in the germline V gene. The CDR3: CASSLSGGSGGYEQYF. The CDR3, as DNA: TGTGCCAGCAGCTTATCGGGAGGTAGCGGGGGCTACGAGCAGTACTTC.